The count of the clone carrying this TCR beta chain is one. This sample is part of a study of cytotoxic CD8 clonotypes in ibrutinib-treated CLL. Study as a whole: 11 relapsed/refractory, approximately 15 treatment-naive; roughly 17 IGHV unmutated. Collecting the response samples happened after a median 12 months of treatment, with a range of 6 to 36.

With 4 bases removed from V and 0 bases from J, the gap between germline ends came to 20 bases. Germline values: CDR1 MDHEN, CDR2 SYDVKM. There are 18 residues in the CDR3. Frozen-stored PBMCs produced approximately 2 micrograms of genomic DNA for TCR beta libraries. TCRdb's table, derived via immunoSEQ multiplex PCR, lists solely in-frame clones and lacks some. The sample lists almost 45,000 clones, about 70% occurring once. This chain joins TRBV28 and TRBJ2-3; D is possibly TRBD2 (5 bases). This TCR was sampled from a human donor with chronic lymphocytic leukemia. The sequencing here drew on PBMCs, taken after 12 months of ibrutinib treatment. The CDR3 loop is CASSSISLRGASTDTQYF. CDR3 coding DNA: TGTGCCAGCAGTTCTATAAGCCTTCGGGGTGCTAGCACAGATACGCAGTATTTT.